The clone carrying this T cell receptor (beta chain) was counted ten times or more. These data originate in a study of blood T cells in healthy people across ages. Unmatched junction bases numbered 1, after V lost 6 bases and J lost 3 bases. CDR1 MNHEY and CDR2 SVGEGT come from the germline V gene. There are 13 residues in the CDR3. A second PCR, run for about 6 to 11 cycles, used a sample-barcoded 5' primer plus a J-beta primer mix. One entry per CDR3 protein, called by TCRdb with MiXCR from the 5' RACE reads. This sample carries roughly 1 million distinct CDR3 sequences, approximately 26% of them seen once, and the ten largest clones take around 0.75%. The same data also contributed to another study, on T cells of mothers and their children.

The receptor was isolated from a girl aged 2-15 years in good health. The sequenced material came from blood. The rearrangement links TRBV6-2 or TRBV6-3 to TRBJ2-5, with TRBD2 matching over 10 bases. This CDR3 is CASSGLAEETQYF. In DNA form, the CDR3 reads TGTGCCAGCAGCGGACTAGCGGAAGAGACCCAGTACTTC.